This T cell receptor beta chain came from a study of cytomegalovirus exposure and HLA in healthy donors. Study observations and caveats: Most TCR beta V segments were productive about 90% or about 30% of the time in an earlier analysis.

This clone was counted between two and nine times. Antigen unknown. PCR involved 60 Vbeta and 13 Jbeta primers. Profiling relied on immunoSEQ multiplex PCR, and the TCRdb table lists in-frame clones only, not all of them. The data hold around 140,000 clones, with around 75% observed a single time. The CDR3 is 18 amino acids. The germline gives CDR1 SGHNT, CDR2 YENEEA. Losses at the gene ends were 1 base for V and 5 bases for J; bases not matched to a gene: 10. Sample: PBMCs. This chain connects TRBV11-3 to TRBJ2-1, with 11 bases fitting TRBD2. The source is a woman in her twenties or thirties in good health and CMV-seronegative. CDR3 DNA sequence: TGTGCCAGCAGCTTAGGAGGGCTAGCGGGGGGTCGTCACAATGAGCAGTTCTTC. Translating gives CASSLGGLAGGRHNEQFF.